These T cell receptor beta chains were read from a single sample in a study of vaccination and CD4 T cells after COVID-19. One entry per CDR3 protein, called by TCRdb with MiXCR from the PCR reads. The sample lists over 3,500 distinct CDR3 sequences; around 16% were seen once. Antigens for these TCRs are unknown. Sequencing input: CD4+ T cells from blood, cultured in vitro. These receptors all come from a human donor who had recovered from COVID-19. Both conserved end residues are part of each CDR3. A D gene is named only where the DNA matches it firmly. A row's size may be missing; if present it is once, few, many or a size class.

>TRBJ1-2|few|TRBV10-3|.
TGTGCCATCCGACAGGAGAGGCCCTATGGCTACACCTTC
CAIRQERPYGYTF
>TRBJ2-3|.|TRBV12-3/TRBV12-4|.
TGTGCCAGCAGTCAGGACGGTCTAAGCGCAGATACGCAGTATTTT
CASSQDGLSADTQYF
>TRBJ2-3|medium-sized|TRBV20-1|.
TGCAGTGCTAGTGCCGGTATGGGCACAGATACGCAGTATTTT
CSASAGMGTDTQYF
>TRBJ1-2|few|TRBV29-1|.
TGCAGCGTCGGCGACTACTATGGCTACACCTTC
CSVGDYYGYTF
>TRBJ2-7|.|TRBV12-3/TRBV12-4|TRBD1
TGTGCCAGCAGTTTACCAGGGGGCCGGGACGAGCAGTACTTC
CASSLPGGRDEQYF
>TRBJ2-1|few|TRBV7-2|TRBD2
TGTGCCAGCAGCTTGACCGGACTAGTCTACAATGAGCAGTTCTTC
CASSLTGLVYNEQFF
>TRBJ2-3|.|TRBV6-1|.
TGTGCCAGCAAGGGGGGCGGCCGGGGAGATACGCAGTATTTT
CASKGGGRGDTQYF
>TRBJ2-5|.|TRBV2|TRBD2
TGTGCCAGCAGCCCGGGACTAGCTTCGGAGACCCAGTACTTC
CASSPGLASETQYF
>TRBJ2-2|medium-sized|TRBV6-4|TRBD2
TGTGCCAGCAGTGTGGAAGCGGGGGGGCACACCGGGGAGCTGTTTTTT
CASSVEAGGHTGELFF
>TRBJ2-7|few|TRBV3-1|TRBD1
TGTGCCAGCGCCGGGGGACAGGGTTCCTACGAGCAGTACTTC
CASAGGQGSYEQYF
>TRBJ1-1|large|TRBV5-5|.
TGTGCCAGCAGCTTGGGGGGGGCAGGGTTCGGTCACACTGAAGCTTTCTTT
CASSLGGAGFGHTEAFF
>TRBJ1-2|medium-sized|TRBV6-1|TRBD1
TGTGCCAGCAGTGAGGGACAGGGGGTGAACTATGGCTACACCTTC
CASSEGQGVNYGYTF
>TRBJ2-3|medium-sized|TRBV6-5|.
TGTGCCAGCAGTTTTACCCAACCCACAGATACGCAGTATTTT
CASSFTQPTDTQYF
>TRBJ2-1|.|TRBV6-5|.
TGTGCCAGCAGTTTCGGGACACCCAATGAGCAGTTCTTC
CASSFGTPNEQFF
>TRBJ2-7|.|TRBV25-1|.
TGTGCCAGCAGGGCCCCAGGTTCCTACGGGCAGTACTTC
CASRAPGSYGQYF
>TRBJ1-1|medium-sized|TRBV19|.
TGTGCCACCTTGGATTCACAGGGAGGTTTAGGTAAAGCTTTCTTT
CATLDSQGGLGKAFF
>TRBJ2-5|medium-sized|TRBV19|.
TGTGCCAGTAGTATGCGGACTACACAAGAGACCCAGTACTTC
CASSMRTTQETQYF
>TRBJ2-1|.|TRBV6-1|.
TGTGCCAGCAGCCCCTCTACGGGGAGCTCCTACAATGAGCAGTTCTTC
CASSPSTGSSYNEQFF
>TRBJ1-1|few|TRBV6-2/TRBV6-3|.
TGTGCCAGCCGTGCGGGGGATTTAAATACTGAAGCTTTCTTT
CASRAGDLNTEAFF
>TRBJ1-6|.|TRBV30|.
TGTGCCTGGAGACAGGAACCCGGGGGGTCACCCCTCCACTTT
CAWRQEPGGSPLHF
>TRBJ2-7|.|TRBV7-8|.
TGTGCCAGCAGCCCCCGGGCCTACGAGCAGTACTTC
CASSPRAYEQYF
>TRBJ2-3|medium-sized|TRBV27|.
TGTGCCAGCAGTTCCCTTACAGGCCGGGATACGCAGTATTTT
CASSSLTGRDTQYF
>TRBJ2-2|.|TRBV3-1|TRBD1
TGTGCCAGCAGCCTACAGGGGGTTGCCACCGGGGAGCTGTTTTTT
CASSLQGVATGELFF
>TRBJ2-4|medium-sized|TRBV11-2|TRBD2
TGTGCCAGCAGCACAACCGGACTAGCGGAAAACATTCAGTACTTC
CASSTTGLAENIQYF
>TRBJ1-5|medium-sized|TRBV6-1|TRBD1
TGTGCCAGCGGGACGACAGGGGCGATTCAGCCCCAGCATTTT
CASGTTGAIQPQHF
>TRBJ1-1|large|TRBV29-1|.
TGCAGCGTTGGAGGTTATGGGGGTGAAGCTTTCTTT
CSVGGYGGEAFF
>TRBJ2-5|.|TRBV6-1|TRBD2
TGTGCCAGCGGGAAAGGACTAGCGGGCCAGATGGGGACCCAGTACTTC
CASGKGLAGQMGTQYF
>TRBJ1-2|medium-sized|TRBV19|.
TGTGCCAGTAGTCTCCTTGGGTATGGCTACACCTTC
CASSLLGYGYTF
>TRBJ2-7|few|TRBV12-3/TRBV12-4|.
TGTGCCAGCAGTGGCAGTTTTACCTACGAGCAGTACTTC
CASSGSFTYEQYF
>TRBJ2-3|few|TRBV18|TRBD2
TGTGCCAGCTCACAAGGGACTAGCGGGGGCAGCACAGATACGCAGTATTTT
CASSQGTSGGSTDTQYF
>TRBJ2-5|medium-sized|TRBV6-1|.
TGTGCCACCGACTTTCAGACCCACCCCGGGCGAGAGACCCAGTACTTC
CATDFQTHPGRETQYF
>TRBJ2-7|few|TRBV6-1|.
TGTGCCAGCAGTGAAAACCCCGGTTATACCTACGAGCAGTACTTC
CASSENPGYTYEQYF
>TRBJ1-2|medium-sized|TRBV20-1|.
TGCAGTGCCCTTAGGGGATCAGCTAACTATGGCTACACCTTC
CSALRGSANYGYTF
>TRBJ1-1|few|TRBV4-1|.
TGCGCCAGCAGCCCAGGGGAGCGTCCTGGGGCTGAAGCTTTCTTT
CASSPGERPGAEAFF
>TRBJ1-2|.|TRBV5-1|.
TGCGCCAGCAGTTTTTCCCACCCAGACATATTTAACTATGGCTACACCTTC
CASSFSHPDIFNYGYTF
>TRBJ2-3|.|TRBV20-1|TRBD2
TGCAGTGCTATGGGCTCCAGCGGGGGTAGCACAGATACGCAGTATTTT
CSAMGSSGGSTDTQYF
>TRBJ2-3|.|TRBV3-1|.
TGTGCCAGCAGCCAATTCGACGATACGCAGTATTTT
CASSQFDDTQYF
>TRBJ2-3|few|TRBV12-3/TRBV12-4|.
TGTGCCAGCAGTTTCGGAGGGGAAACGCAGTATTTT
CASSFGGETQYF
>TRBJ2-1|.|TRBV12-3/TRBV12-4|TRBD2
TGTGCCAGCAGCCTGTGGAGGGGACTAGAGGTCGATGAGCAGTTCTTC
CASSLWRGLEVDEQFF
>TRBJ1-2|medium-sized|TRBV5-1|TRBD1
TGCGCCAGCAGCTTGGGCGACAGGGCGGGGGCTGGCTACACCTTC
CASSLGDRAGAGYTF
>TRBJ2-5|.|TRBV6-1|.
TGTGCCAGCAGCTTCGGGAGCCAAGAGACCCAGTACTTC
CASSFGSQETQYF
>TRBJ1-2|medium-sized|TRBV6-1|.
TGTGCCAGCTCGAAGGGCTATGGCTACACCTTC
CASSKGYGYTF
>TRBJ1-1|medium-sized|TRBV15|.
TGTGCCACCAGCAGAGATAGGAGGGGCACTGAAGCTTTCTTT
CATSRDRRGTEAFF
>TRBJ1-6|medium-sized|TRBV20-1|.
TGCAGTGCTTCGGACAGCTCCTATAATTCACCCCTCCACTTT
CSASDSSYNSPLHF
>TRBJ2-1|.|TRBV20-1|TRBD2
TGCAGTCTTCTCGGGGGGGCCCTTGAGGATGAGCAGTTCTTC
CSLLGGALEDEQFF
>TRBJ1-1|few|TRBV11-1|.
TGTGCCAGCGGGCGAGTGAACACTGAAGCTTTCTTT
CASGRVNTEAFF
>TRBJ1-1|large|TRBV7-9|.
TGTGCCAGCAGCCCCCCACAGAGGAACACTGAAGCTTTCTTT
CASSPPQRNTEAFF
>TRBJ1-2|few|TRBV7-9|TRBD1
TGTGCCAGCAGCCTACGACAGGGGGCCACAAAGGGAGGAAACTATGGCTACACCTTC
CASSLRQGATKGGNYGYTF
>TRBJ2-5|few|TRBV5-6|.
TGTGCCAGCAGCTCACCGCAGGGTGGGCAGACCCAGTACTTC
CASSSPQGGQTQYF
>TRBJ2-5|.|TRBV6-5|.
TGTGCCAGCAGTTGGGACCACCGTTTGGAGACCCAGTACTTC
CASSWDHRLETQYF
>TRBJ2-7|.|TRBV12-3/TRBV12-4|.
TGTGCCAGCAGTTTGGGCCAGGCCGCCCTCGAGCAGTACTTC
CASSLGQAALEQYF
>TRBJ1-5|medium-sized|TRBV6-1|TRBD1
TGTGCCAGCAGTGCGGACAGGTTCCGAGGGAATCAGCCCCAGCATTTT
CASSADRFRGNQPQHF
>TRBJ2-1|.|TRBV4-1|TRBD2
TGCGCCAGCAGCCCGTCGGCTAGCGGGGGTGTCGAGCAGTTCTTC
CASSPSASGGVEQFF
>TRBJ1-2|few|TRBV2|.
TGTGCCAGCAGTGAAAGGGGATATGGCTACACCTTC
CASSERGYGYTF
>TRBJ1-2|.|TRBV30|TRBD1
TGTGCCTGGGCCCCGGGACAGGGGGCGTCTGGCTACACCTTC
CAWAPGQGASGYTF
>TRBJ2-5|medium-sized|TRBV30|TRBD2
TGTGCCTGGAGTATGATAGCGGGGGCAGAGACCCAGTACTTC
CAWSMIAGAETQYF
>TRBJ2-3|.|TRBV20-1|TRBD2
TGCAGTGCCCTGGGTAGCGGGGGGGTCACAGATACGCAGTATTTT
CSALGSGGVTDTQYF
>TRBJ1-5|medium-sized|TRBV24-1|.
TGTGCCACCATAAGCCCAGGGATATACTATAGCAATCAGCCCCAGCATTTT
CATISPGIYYSNQPQHF
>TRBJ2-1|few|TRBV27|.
TGTGCCAGCAGGTTGGGCGGCAGCTCCTACAATGAGCAGTTCTTC
CASRLGGSSYNEQFF